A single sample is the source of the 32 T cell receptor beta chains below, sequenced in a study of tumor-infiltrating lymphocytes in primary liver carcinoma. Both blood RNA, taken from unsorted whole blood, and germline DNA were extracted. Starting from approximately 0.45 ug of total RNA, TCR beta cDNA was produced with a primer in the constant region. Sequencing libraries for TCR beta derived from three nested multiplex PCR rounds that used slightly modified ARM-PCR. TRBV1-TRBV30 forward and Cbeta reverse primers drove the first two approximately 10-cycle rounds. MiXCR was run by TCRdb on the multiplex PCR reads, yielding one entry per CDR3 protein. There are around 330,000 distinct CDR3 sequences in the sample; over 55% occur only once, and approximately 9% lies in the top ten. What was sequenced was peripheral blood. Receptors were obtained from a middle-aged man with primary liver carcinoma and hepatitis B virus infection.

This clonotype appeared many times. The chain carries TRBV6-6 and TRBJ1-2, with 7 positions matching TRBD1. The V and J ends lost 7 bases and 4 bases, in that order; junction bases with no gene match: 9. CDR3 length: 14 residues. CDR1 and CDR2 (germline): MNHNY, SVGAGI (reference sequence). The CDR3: CASTHRGGGYGYTF. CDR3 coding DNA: TGTGCCAGCACCCACAGGGGAGGGGGCTATGGCTACACCTTC.

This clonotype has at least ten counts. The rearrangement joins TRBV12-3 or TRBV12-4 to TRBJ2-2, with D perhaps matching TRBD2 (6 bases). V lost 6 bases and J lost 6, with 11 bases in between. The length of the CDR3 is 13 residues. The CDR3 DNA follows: TGTGCCAGCAGGGGACTTCTCGCCGGGGAGCTGTTTTTT. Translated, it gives CASRGLLAGELFF.

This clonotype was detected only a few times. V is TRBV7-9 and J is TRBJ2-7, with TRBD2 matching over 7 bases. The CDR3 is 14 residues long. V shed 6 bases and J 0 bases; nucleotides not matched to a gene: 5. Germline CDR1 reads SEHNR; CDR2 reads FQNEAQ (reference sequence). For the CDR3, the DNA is TGTGCCAGCAGGCCCGGGGGGAGCTCCTACGAGCAGTACTTC. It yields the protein CASRPGGSSYEQYF.

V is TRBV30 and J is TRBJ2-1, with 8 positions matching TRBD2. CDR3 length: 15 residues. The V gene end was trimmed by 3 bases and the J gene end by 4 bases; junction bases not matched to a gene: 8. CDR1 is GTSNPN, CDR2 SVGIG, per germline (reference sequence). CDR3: CAWRGASGLYNEQFF. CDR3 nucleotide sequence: TGTGCCTGGAGAGGGGCTAGCGGGTTGTACAATGAGCAGTTCTTC.

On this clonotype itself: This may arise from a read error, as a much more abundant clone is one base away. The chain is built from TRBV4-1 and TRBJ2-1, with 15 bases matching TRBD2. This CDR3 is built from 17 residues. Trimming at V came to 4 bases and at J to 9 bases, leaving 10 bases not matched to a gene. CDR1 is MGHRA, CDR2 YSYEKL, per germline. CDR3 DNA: TGCGCCAGCAGCCGAGGGCCCGGGACTAGCGGGAGGAGTGAGCAGTTCTTC. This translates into CASSRGPGTSGRSEQFF.

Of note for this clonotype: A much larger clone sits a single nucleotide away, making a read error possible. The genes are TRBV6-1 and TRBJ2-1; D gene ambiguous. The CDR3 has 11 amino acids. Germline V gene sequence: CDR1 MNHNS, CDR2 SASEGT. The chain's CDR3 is CVSSEEDWRFF. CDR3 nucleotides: TGTGTCAGCAGTGAAGAGGATTGGCGGTTCTTC.

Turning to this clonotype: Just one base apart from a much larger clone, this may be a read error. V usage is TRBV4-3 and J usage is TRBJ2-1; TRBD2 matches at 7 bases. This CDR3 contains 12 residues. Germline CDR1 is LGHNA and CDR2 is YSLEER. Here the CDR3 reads CSSSQVGGEQFF. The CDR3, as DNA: TGCTCCAGCAGCCAAGTGGGAGGGGAGCAGTTCTTC.

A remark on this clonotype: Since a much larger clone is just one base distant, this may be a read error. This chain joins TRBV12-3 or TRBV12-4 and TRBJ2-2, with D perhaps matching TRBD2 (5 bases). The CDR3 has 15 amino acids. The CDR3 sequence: CASSFGAGGTGEQFF. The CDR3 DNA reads TGTGCCAGCAGCTTTGGCGCCGGCGGAACCGGGGAGCAGTTTTTT.

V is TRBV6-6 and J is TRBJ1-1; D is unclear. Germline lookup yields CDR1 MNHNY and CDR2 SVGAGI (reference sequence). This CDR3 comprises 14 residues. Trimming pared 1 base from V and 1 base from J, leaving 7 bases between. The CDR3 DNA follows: TGTGCCAGCAGTTACTTCGCTCGGAACACTGAAGCTTTCTTT. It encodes CASSYFARNTEAFF.

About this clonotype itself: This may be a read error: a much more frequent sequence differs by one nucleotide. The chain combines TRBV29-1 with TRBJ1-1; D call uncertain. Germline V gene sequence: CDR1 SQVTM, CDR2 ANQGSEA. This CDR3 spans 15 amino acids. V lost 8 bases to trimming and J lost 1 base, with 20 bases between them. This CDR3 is CSTEVRLGRNTEAFF. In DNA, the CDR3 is TGCAGCACAGAGGTTAGACTAGGGCGGAACACTGAAGCTTTCTTT.

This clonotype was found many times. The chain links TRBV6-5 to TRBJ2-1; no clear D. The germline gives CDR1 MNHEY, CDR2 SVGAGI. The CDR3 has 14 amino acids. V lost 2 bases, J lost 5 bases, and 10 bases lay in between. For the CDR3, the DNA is TGTGCCAGCAGTTACGGTCGATCAAACAATGAGCAGTTCTTC. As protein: CASSYGRSNNEQFF.

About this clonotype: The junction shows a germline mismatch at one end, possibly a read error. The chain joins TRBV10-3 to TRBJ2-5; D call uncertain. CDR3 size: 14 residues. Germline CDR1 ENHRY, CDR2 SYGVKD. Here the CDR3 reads CAIGEIQTPETQYF. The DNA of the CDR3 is TGTGCCATCGGTGAGATTCAAACCCCTGAGACCCAGTACTTC.

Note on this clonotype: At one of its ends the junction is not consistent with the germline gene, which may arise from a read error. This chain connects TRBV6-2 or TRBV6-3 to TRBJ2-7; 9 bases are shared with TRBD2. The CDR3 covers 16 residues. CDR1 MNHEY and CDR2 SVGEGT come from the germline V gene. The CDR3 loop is CASSSILAGAFYDQYF. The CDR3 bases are TGTGCCAGCAGTTCTATACTAGCGGGCGCTTTCTACGACCAGTACTTC.

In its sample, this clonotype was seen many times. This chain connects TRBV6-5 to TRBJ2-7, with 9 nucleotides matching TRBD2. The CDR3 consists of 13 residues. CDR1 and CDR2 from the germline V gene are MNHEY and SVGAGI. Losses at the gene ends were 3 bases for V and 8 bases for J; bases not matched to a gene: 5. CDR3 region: CASSYQTSGQQYF. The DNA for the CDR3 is TGTGCCAGCAGTTATCAGACTAGCGGACAGCAGTACTTC.

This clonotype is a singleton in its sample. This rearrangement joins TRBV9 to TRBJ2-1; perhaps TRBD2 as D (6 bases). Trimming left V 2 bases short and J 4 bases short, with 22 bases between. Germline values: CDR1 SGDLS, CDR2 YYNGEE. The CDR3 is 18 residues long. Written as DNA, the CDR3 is TGTGCCAGCAGCGTTGGGACTCCTAAAAAGCGTCTGTACAATGAGCAGTTCTTC. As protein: CASSVGTPKKRLYNEQFF. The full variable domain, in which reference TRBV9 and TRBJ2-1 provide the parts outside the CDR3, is DSGVTQTPKHLITATGQRVTLRCSPRSGDLSVYWYQQSLDQGLQFLIQYYNGEERAKGNILERFSAQQFPDLHSELNLSSLELGDSALYFCASSVGTPKKRLYNEQFFGPGTRLTVL.

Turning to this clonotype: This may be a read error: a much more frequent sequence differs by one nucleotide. As DNA, the CDR3 is TGCGTCAGCACCCAAGGGGGCGCATATACTGAAGCTTTCTTT. Translating it yields CVSTQGGAYTEAFF. This sequence joins TRBV5-1 and TRBJ1-1; TRBD1 matches 7 bases. Per germline, CDR1 SGHRS and CDR2 YFSETQ. The CDR3 is made up of 14 amino acids. Combining the CDR3 with reference TRBV5-1 and TRBJ1-1 gives the whole variable domain KAGVTQTPRYLIKTRGQQVTLSCSPISGHRSVSWYQQTPGQGLQFLFEYFSETQRNKGNFPGRFSGRQFSNSRSEMNVSTLELGDSALYLCVSTQGGAYTEAFFGQGTRLTVV.

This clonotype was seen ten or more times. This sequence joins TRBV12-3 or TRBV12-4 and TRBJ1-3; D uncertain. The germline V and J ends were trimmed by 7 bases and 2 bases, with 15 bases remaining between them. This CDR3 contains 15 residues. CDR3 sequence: CASILSGLAGNTIYF. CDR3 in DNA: TGTGCCAGCATACTAAGTGGGTTGGCTGGAAACACCATATATTTT.

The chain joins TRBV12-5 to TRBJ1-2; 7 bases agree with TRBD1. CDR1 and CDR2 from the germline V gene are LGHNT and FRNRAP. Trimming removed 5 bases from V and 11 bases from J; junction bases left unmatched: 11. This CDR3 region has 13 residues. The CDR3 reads CASGLRTGGFYTF. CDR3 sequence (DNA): TGTGCTAGTGGTCTTAGGACAGGAGGCTTTTACACCTTC. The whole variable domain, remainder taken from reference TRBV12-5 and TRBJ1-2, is DARVTQTPRHKVTEMGQEVTMRCQPILGHNTVFWYRQTMMQGLELLAYFRNRAPLDDSGMPKDRFSAEMPDATLATLKIQPSEPRDSAVYFCASGLRTGGFYTFGSGTRLTVV.

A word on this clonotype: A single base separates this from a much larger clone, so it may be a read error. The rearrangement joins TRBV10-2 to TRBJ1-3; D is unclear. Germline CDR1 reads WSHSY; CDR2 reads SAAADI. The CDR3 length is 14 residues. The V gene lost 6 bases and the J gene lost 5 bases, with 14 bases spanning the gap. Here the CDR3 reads CASRTTSDRNTIYF. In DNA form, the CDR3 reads TGCGCCAGCAGAACCACATCTGATCGAAACACCATATATTTT.

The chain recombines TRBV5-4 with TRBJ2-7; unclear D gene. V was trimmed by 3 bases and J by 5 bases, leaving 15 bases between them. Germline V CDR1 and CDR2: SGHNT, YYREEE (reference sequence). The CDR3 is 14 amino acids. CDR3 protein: CASSYGSEVHEQYF. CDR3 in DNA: TGTGCCAGCAGCTACGGATCAGAAGTACACGAGCAGTACTTC.

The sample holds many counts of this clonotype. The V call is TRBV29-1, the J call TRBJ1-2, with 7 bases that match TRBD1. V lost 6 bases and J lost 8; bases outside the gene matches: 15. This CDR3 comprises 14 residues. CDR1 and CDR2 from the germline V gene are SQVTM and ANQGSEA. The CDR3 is CSVQFMGQQRGYTF. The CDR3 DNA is TGCAGCGTCCAGTTTATGGGACAGCAACGAGGCTACACCTTC. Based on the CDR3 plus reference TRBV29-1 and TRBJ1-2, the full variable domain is SAVISQKPSRDICQRGTSLTIQCQVDSQVTMMFWYRQQPGQSLTLIATANQGSEATYESGFVIDKFPISRPNLTFSTLTVSNMSPEDSSIYLCSVQFMGQQRGYTFGSGTRLTVV.

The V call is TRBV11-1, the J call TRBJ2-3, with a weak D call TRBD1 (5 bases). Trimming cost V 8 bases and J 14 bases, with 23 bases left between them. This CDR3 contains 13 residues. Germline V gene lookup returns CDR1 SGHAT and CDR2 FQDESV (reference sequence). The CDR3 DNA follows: TGTGCCAGCGGGGCTCAGGATACAGATACGGGGTATTTT. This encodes CASGAQDTDTGYF.

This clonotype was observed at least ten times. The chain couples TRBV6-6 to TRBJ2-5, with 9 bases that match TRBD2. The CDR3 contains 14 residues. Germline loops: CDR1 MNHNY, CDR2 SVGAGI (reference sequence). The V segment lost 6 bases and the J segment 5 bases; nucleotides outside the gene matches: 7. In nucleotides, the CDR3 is TGTGCCAGCAGCTTTAGCGGGAGATATGAGACCCAGTACTTC. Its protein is CASSFSGRYETQYF.

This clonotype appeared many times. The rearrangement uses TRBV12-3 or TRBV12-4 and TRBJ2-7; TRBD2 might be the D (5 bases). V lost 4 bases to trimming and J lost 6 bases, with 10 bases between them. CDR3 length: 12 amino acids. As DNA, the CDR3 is TGTGCCAGCAGTTCCCAGGAGGTCGAGCAGTACTTC. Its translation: CASSSQEVEQYF.

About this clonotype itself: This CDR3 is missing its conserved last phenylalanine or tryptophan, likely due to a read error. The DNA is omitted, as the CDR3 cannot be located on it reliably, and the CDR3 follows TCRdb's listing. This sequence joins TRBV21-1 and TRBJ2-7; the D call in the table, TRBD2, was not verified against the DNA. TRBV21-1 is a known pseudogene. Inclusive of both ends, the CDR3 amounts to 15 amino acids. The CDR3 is CASSSARGGPVEQYL.

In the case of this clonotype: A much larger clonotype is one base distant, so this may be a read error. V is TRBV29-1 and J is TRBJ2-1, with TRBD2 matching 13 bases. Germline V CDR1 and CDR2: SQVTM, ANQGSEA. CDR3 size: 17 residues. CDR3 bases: TGCAGCGTTGATGGGACTAGCGGGAATCTTACCTACAATGGGCAGTTCTTC. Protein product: CSVDGTSGNLTYNGQFF.

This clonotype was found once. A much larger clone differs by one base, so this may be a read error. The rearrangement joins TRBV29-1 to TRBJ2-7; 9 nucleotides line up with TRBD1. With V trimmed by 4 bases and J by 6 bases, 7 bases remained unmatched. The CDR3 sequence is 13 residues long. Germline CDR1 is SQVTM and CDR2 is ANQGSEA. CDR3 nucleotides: TGCAGCGTTGGCACAGGGGGCTTGTTCGAGCAGTACTTC. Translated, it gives CSVGTGGLFEQYF.

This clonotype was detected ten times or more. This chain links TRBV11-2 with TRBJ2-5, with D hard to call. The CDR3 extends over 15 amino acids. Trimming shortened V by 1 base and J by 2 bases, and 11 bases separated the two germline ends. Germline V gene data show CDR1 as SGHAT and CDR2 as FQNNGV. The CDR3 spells CASSLGGAKQETQYF. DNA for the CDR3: TGTGCCAGCAGCTTAGGAGGCGCGAAGCAAGAGACCCAGTACTTC.

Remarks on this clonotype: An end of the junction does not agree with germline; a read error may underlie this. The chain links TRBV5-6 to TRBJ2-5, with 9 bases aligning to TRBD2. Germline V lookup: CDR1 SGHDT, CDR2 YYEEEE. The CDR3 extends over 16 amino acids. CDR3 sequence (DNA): TGTGCCAGCAACTTGGGGACTAGCTGGCGCCAAGGGACCCAGTACTTC. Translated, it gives CASNLGTSWRQGTQYF. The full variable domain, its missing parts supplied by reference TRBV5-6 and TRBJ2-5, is DAGVTQSPTHLIKTRGQQVTLRCSPKSGHDTVSWYQQALGQGPQFIFQYYEEEERQRGNFPDRFSGHQFPNYSSELNVNALLLGDSALYLCASNLGTSWRQGTQYFGPGTRLLVL.

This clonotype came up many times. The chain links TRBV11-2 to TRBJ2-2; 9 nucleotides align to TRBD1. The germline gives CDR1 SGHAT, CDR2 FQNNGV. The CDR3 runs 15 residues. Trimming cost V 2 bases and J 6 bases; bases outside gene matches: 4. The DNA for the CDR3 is TGTGCCAGCAGCTTACTGGACAGGGGTTCCGGGGAGCTGTTTTTT. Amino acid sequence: CASSLLDRGSGELFF. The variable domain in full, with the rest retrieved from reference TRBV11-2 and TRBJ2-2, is EAGVAQSPRYKIIEKRQSVAFWCNPISGHATLYWYQQILGQGPKLLIQFQNNGVVDDSQLPKDRFSAERLKGVDSTLKIQPAKLEDSAVYLCASSLLDRGSGELFFGEGSRLTVL.

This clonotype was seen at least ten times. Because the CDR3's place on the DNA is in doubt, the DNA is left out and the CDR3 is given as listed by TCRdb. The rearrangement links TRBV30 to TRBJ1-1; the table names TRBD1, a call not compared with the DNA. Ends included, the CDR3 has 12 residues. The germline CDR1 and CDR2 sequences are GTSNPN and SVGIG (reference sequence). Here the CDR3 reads CACKRGSTSAFF.

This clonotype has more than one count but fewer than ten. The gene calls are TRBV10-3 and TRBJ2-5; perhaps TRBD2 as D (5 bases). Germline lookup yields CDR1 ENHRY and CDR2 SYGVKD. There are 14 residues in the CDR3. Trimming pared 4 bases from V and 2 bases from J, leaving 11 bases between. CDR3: CAISAASRQETQYF. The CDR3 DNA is TGTGCCATCAGTGCGGCTAGCAGGCAAGAGACCCAGTACTTC.